This is a list of T cell receptor beta chains from one sample in a study of synovial regulatory T cells in juvenile arthritis. TCRdb's table, derived via immunoSEQ multiplex PCR, lists solely in-frame clones and lacks some. Across some 10,000 clones, the top ten clones capture approximately 0.7% of the sample. The sample comprised Treg cells from blood. The receptors originated from a donor aged 2-30 years with juvenile idiopathic arthritis. Both conserved end residues are part of each CDR3.

TRBJ1-1,TRBV5-6,CASSLMVYTEAFF
TRBJ2-1,TRBV29-1,CSVEGVRGSRNEQFF
TRBJ2-1,TRBV20-1,CSAEQFF
TRBJ2-4,TRBV4-1,CASSQLLAGEVAKNIQYF
TRBJ1-6,TRBV27,CASSLSDAGWASPLHF
TRBJ2-3,TRBV2,CASSEEGKPGLAGGNTDTQYF
TRBJ2-7,TRBV4-3,CASSRSGSYEQYF
TRBJ1-2,TRBV19,CASRHVEGGGYTF
TRBJ2-3,TRBV28,CASGTGSTDTQYF
TRBJ1-5,TRBV5-6,CASSFQSNQPQHF
TRBJ2-1,TRBV7-2,CASSPRGGLAGTSYNEQFF
TRBJ1-2,TRBV4-3,CASSQEDPSTF
TRBJ1-4,TRBV28,CASIKVGGAQNEKLFF
TRBJ1-3,TRBV18,CASSAQGPSGNTIYF
TRBJ2-5,TRBV11-2,CASSSWETQYF
TRBJ2-3,TRBV10-1,CASSEQGLLGTDTQYF
TRBJ2-2,TRBV5-1,CASSLEGLAGAYTGELFF
TRBJ2-1,TRBV11-2,CASSSLILSGQQFF
TRBJ2-5,TRBV7-2,CASSPRWGRGGGETQYF
TRBJ1-2,TRBV7-9,CASSPHQGASGYTF
TRBJ2-2,TRBV7-9,CASSLDGGVTGELFF
TRBJ1-2,TRBV9,CASSAMNRGLGRYTF
TRBJ1-2,TRBV13,CASSPRPDSNYGYTF
TRBJ1-1,TRBV4-1,CASSLTTGGHTEAFF
TRBJ2-7,TRBV5-1,CASSFDGHEQYF
TRBJ2-7,TRBV5-4,CASSLHGLYEQYF
TRBJ1-1,TRBV30,CAWSNVMNTEAFF
TRBJ1-1,TRBV7-8,CASSLVQEAFF
TRBJ2-7,TRBV19,CASSIGPPGHEQYF
TRBJ2-1,TRBV10-3,CAIQLSEYNEQFF
TRBJ2-1,TRBV14,CASSGQGGMWSYNEQFF
TRBJ1-1,TRBV30,CAWTHVNTEAFF
TRBJ2-2,TRBV7-9,CASSLAGYTGELFF
TRBJ2-7,TRBV5-1,CASSQRTDYPYEQYF
TRBJ2-5,TRBV11-3,CASSLEELGEGLQETQYF
TRBJ2-2,TRBV5-1,CASSIPQGIGTGELFF
TRBJ2-1,TRBV9,CASSVGWVSPYNEQFF
TRBJ2-1,TRBV5-4,CASSYGTGVNEQFF
TRBJ2-7,TRBV28,CASSLPDTYEQYF
TRBJ1-1,TRBV29-1,CSVGQGARTEAFF
TRBJ1-3,TRBV7-2,CASSLLYSIASGNTIYF